Presented here are 18 T cell receptor beta chains from one specimen sequenced in a study of monozygotic twins with inflammatory bowel disease. TCRdb reanalyzed the 5' RACE reads, giving one entry per CDR3 protein sequence and no DNA. This sample's clone table lists under 350,000 distinct CDR3 sequences. The source material was blood. The receptor set was obtained from a human donor with ulcerative colitis or Crohn's disease, or a healthy co-twin of an affected twin (not recorded which).

The chain links TRBV28 to TRBJ2-3; TCRdb calls TRBD1, which cannot be checked without DNA. In germline, CDR1 is MDHEN, CDR2 SYDVKM. The length of the CDR3 is 15 residues. The CDR3 loop is CASRATGGETDTQYF.

The V and J genes are TRBV27 and TRBJ1-6. This CDR3 comprises 13 residues. The germline V gene encodes CDR1 MNHEY and CDR2 SMNVEV (reference sequence). This chain's CDR3 is CASRSRSNSPLHF.

The chain recombines TRBV27 with TRBJ2-5. Per germline, CDR1 MNHEY and CDR2 SMNVEV (reference sequence). There are 11 residues in the CDR3. The CDR3 sequence: CASTEQETQYF.

The V gene is TRBV19, the J gene TRBJ2-2; TCRdb's D call of TRBD1 is untestable without DNA. This CDR3 is 15 amino acids long. Germline assignment: CDR1 LNHDA and CDR2 SQIVND (reference sequence). CDR3 protein: CASINSPGNTGELFF. The full variable domain, with the rest looked up from reference TRBV19 and TRBJ2-2, is DGGITQSPKYLFRKEGQNVTLSCEQNLNHDAMYWYRQDPGQGLRLIYYSQIVNDFQKGDIAEGYSVSREKKESFPLTVTSAQKNPTAFYLCASINSPGNTGELFFGEGSRLTVL.

The chain joins TRBV7-2 to TRBJ2-1; TCRdb names TRBD1, which stays unverified in the absence of DNA. This CDR3 region has 16 residues. In germline, CDR1 is SGHTA, CDR2 FQGNSA. The CDR3 reads CASSLDGTVTNNEQFF.

The chain employs TRBV29-1 and TRBJ2-5. CDR3 length equals 12 residues. CDR1 is SQVTM and CDR2 is ANQGSEA in the germline V gene. The chain's CDR3 is CSVEHLGETQYF.

The CDR3 sequence is CASSLAGDRSTPEQFF. The genes are TRBV5-1 and TRBJ2-1; there is no DNA to check the TCRdb D call of TRBD1. CDR3 length: 16 amino acids. Germline loops: CDR1 SGHRS, CDR2 YFSETQ.

V usage is TRBV5-4 and J usage is TRBJ1-1; the D gene TCRdb calls, TRBD1, cannot be checked with no DNA. This CDR3 is 15 amino acids long. Per the germline V gene, CDR1 is SGHNT and CDR2 is YYREEE (reference sequence). CDR3 residues: CASSLPNRGRVEAFF.

The chain combines TRBV5-1 with TRBJ1-2; TCRdb calls TRBD1, which cannot be checked without DNA. The CDR3 is 14 residues long. Germline V gene data show CDR1 as SGHRS and CDR2 as YFSETQ. CDR3 region: CASSTSGTGYGYTF.

V and J are TRBV7-2 and TRBJ2-5; the D call from TCRdb, TRBD1, cannot be confirmed without DNA. Germline lookup yields CDR1 SGHTA and CDR2 FQGNSA. This CDR3 has 16 amino acids. The CDR3 loop is CASSSWTGGGWETQYF.

The chain couples TRBV29-1 to TRBJ2-3. CDR3 length: 15 amino acids. Germline V lookup: CDR1 SQVTM, CDR2 ANQGSEA. The CDR3 loop is CSEIDGSKAPDTQYF.

The chain joins TRBV7-2 to TRBJ1-5; TCRdb's assignment of TRBD1 cannot be checked, as there is no DNA. This CDR3 is 15 amino acids long. Germline V gene lookup returns CDR1 SGHTA and CDR2 FQGNSA. CDR3 in amino acids: CASSLTAQDNQPQHF.

The chain couples TRBV20-1 to TRBJ2-5; TCRdb's D gene call, TRBD1, goes unchecked for lack of DNA. The germline V gene has CDR1 DFQATT and CDR2 SNEGSKA (reference sequence). There are 14 residues in the CDR3. CDR3: CSVRHRGGGVTQYF.

The chain carries TRBV5-6 and TRBJ2-1. Germline lookup yields CDR1 SGHDT and CDR2 YYEEEE. The CDR3 extends over 11 amino acids. The CDR3 is CASSSEVGQFF. Supplemented by reference TRBV5-6 and TRBJ2-1, the full variable domain reads DAGVTQSPTHLIKTRGQQVTLRCSPKSGHDTVSWYQQALGQGPQFIFQYYEEEERQRGNFPDRFSGHQFPNYSSELNVNALLLGDSALYLCASSSEVGQFFGPGTRLTVL.

The J gene is TRBJ2-1, the V gene TRBV20-1; TCRdb lists TRBD2, though no DNA is available to test this call. Per germline, CDR1 DFQATT and CDR2 SNEGSKA (reference sequence). The CDR3 extends over 13 amino acids. The chain's CDR3 is CSAFDSVEGGQFF.

The gene calls are TRBV7-2 and TRBJ2-6. Germline V gene lookup returns CDR1 SGHTA and CDR2 FQGNSA. There are 17 residues in the CDR3. CDR3 sequence: CASSLFAAHSGANVLTF.

V and J are TRBV10-3 and TRBJ2-6. Germline loops: CDR1 ENHRY, CDR2 SYGVKD. The CDR3 covers 17 residues. The CDR3 reads CAISPTPDTLGANVLTF.

The V gene is TRBV7-2, the J gene TRBJ2-5; TCRdb's D call, TRBD1, is unchecked because there is no DNA. Germline CDR1 SGHTA, CDR2 FQGNSA. The CDR3 length is 15 residues. The CDR3 loop is CASSFRTGSVETQYF.